The 8 T cell receptor beta chains below come from one sample, sequenced in a study of OX40 agonist ivuxolimab in advanced cancers. Repertoires were generated with immunoSEQ multiplex PCR, while TCRdb's copy carries only in-frame clones and drops some. This table holds more than 50,000 clones, 70% to 90% found once. This sample comprised CD4+ or CD8+ T cells sorted from blood, obtained in a trial of the OX40 agonist ivuxolimab. These receptors were collected from an adult with an advanced solid tumor such as melanoma, head and neck, liver or kidney cancer.

This chain joins TRBV29-1 and TRBJ2-7, with 10 bases aligning to TRBD2. CDR1 is SQVTM, CDR2 ANQGSEA, per germline. There are 12 residues in the CDR3. V shed 5 bases, J shed 5 bases, and the junction held 3 bases outside the gene matches. CDR3 residues: CSVRTSGNEQYF. CDR3 coding DNA: TGCAGCGTTCGGACTAGCGGAAACGAGCAGTACTTC.

The chain joins TRBV4-1 to TRBJ2-1; D is unclear. Germline V gives CDR1 MGHRA, CDR2 YSYEKL. The germline V and J ends were trimmed by 0 bases and 5 bases, with 23 bases remaining between them. This CDR3 spans 19 amino acids. This chain's CDR3 is CASSQDLPVGSGVNNEQFF. The CDR3 nucleotides read TGCGCCAGCAGCCAAGATCTTCCCGTGGGCAGTGGGGTCAACAATGAGCAGTTCTTC.

The rearrangement joins TRBV28 to TRBJ2-1, with TRBD2 matching 8 bases. The germline gives CDR1 MDHEN, CDR2 SYDVKM. The CDR3 runs 11 residues. CDR3 protein: CGASGYNEQFF. The CDR3 coding sequence is TGTGGGGCTAGCGGGTACAATGAGCAGTTCTTC.

The chain has TRBV9 and TRBJ2-2; D possibly corresponds to TRBD2 (5 bases). Per the germline V gene, CDR1 is SGDLS and CDR2 is YYNGEE. V was pared by 2 bases and J by 3 bases, with 11 bases between. The length of the CDR3 is 15 residues. Here the CDR3 DNA reads TGTGCCAGCAGCGTGGGAGCTTTAGACACCGGGGAGCTGTTTTTT. Residues: CASSVGALDTGELFF.

J is TRBJ1-2 and V is TRBV5-1; D is unresolved. Germline V gene sequence: CDR1 SGHRS, CDR2 YFSETQ. This CDR3 region has 13 residues. Trimming removed 4 bases from V and 4 bases from J, with 11 bases in between. In nucleotides, the CDR3 is TGCGCCAGCAGCAAAGACACCTCCTATGGCTACACCTTC. Translating gives CASSKDTSYGYTF.

The gene calls are TRBV7-2 and TRBJ2-3; 10 bases agree with TRBD1. Trimming removed 5 bases from V and 4 bases from J; junction bases left unmatched: 6. The CDR3 runs to 15 residues. Looked up from germline, CDR1 is SGHTA and CDR2 is FQGNSA. The CDR3: CASSIGQGGADTQYF. For the CDR3, the DNA is TGTGCCAGCAGCATCGGACAGGGGGGTGCAGATACGCAGTATTTT.

The V call is TRBV10-3, the J call TRBJ2-5; 7 bases map to TRBD1. There are 13 residues in the CDR3. Looked up from germline, CDR1 is ENHRY and CDR2 is SYGVKD. Unmatched junction bases numbered 2, after V lost 5 bases and J lost 2 bases. As DNA, the CDR3 is TGTGCCATCAGTAAGGACAGGCAAGAGACCCAGTACTTC. This sequence encodes CAISKDRQETQYF.

The chain is built from TRBV10-1 and TRBJ2-7, with 7 bases that match TRBD2. Germline CDR1 is WNHNN and CDR2 is SYGVQD (reference sequence). This CDR3 contains 16 residues. J gave up 3 bases and V 0 bases, and 8 bases lay outside the gene matches. This CDR3 is CASSESRSSGLYEQYF. In nucleotides, the CDR3 is TGCGCCAGCAGTGAGTCGCGGTCTAGCGGACTCTACGAGCAGTACTTC.